The clone carrying this TCR beta chain was seen repeatedly, ten times or more. The data are from a study of patients and donors after allogeneic stem cell transplantation. TCRdb called the RT-PCR reads again in MiXCR, with one record for every CDR3 protein. This sample has roughly 30,000 distinct CDR3 sequences, with about 6.8% found just once. The CDR3 runs 13 residues. The germline CDR1 and CDR2 sequences are GTSNPN and SVGIG (reference sequence). Trimming cost V 1 base and J 0 bases, with 6 bases left between them. This TCR derives from a human donor who was either an allogeneic HSCT recipient or a stem cell or donor lymphocyte infusion donor (not recorded which). It is not recorded whose cells these are; they may come from a transplant donor. The J gene is TRBJ1-1, the V gene TRBV30; D gene uncertain. The specimen was blood, either unsorted or a sorted T cell fraction (not recorded which). In nucleotides, the CDR3 is TGTGCCTGGAGTGAGACTGTGAACACTGAAGCTTTCTTT. It is translated as CAWSETVNTEAFF. Combining the CDR3 with reference TRBV30 and TRBJ1-1 gives the whole variable domain SQTIHQWPATLVQPVGSPLSLECTVEGTSNPNLYWYRQAAGRGLQLLFYSVGIGQISSEVPQNLSASRPQDRQFILSSKKLLLSDSGFYLCAWSETVNTEAFFGQGTRLTVV.